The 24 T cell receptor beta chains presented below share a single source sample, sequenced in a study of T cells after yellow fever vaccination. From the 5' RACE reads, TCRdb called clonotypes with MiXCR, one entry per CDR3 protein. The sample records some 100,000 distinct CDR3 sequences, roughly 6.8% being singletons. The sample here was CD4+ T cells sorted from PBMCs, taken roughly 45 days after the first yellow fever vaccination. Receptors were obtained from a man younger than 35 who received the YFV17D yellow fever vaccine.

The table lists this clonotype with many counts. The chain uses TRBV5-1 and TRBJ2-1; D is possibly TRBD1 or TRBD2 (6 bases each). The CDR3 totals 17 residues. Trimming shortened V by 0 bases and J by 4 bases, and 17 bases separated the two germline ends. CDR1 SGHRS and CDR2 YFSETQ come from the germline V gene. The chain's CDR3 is CASSLAKGGGDYNEQFF. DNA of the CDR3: TGCGCCAGCAGCTTGGCCAAAGGAGGGGGAGATTACAATGAGCAGTTCTTC.

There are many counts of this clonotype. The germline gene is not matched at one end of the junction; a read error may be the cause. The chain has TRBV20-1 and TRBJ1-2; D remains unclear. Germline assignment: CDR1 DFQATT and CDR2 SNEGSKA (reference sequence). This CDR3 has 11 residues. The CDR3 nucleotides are TGCAGTGCAAGAGGCGGGCATGGCTACACCTTC. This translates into CSARGGHGYTF.

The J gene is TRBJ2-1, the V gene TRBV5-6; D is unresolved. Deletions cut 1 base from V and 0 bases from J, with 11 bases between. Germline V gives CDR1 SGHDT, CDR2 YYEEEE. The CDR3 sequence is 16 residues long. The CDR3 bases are TGTGCCAGCAGCTTGTTGCGGTTGAGCTCCTACAATGAGCAGTTCTTC. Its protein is CASSLLRLSSYNEQFF.

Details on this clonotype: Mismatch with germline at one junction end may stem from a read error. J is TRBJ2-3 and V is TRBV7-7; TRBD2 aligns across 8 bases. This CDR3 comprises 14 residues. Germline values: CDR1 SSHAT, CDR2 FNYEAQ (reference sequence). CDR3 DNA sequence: TGTGCTAGCAGCTTAGGGCTAGCGGGAGATACGCAGTATTTT. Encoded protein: CASSLGLAGDTQYF.

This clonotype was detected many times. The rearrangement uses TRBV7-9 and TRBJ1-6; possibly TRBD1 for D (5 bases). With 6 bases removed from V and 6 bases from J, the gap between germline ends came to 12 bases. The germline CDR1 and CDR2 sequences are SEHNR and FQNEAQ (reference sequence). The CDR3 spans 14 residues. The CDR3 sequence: CASSGGGFNSPLHF. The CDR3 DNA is TGTGCCAGCAGTGGTGGGGGATTTAATTCACCCCTCCACTTT. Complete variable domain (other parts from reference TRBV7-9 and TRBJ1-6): DTGVSQNPRHKITKRGQNVTFRCDPISEHNRLYWYRQTLGQGPEFLTYFQNEAQLEKSRLLSDRFSAERPKGSFSTLEIQRTEQGDSAMYLCASSGGGFNSPLHFGNGTRLTVT.

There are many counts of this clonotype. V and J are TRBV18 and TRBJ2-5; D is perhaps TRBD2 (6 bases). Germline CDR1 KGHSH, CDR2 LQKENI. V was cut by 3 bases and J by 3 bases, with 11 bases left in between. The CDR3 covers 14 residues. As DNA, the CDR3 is TGTGCCAGCTCACCGGGACTCTCCGAAGAGACCCAGTACTTC. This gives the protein CASSPGLSEETQYF.

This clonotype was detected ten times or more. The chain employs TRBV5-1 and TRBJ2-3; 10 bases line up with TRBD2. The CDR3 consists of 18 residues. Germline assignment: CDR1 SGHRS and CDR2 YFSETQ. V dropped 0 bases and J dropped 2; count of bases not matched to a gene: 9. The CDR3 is CASSLAKSLAGATDTQYF. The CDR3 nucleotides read TGCGCCAGCAGCTTGGCCAAATCGCTAGCGGGGGCCACAGATACGCAGTATTTT. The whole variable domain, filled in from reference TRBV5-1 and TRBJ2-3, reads KAGVTQTPRYLIKTRGQQVTLSCSPISGHRSVSWYQQTPGQGLQFLFEYFSETQRNKGNFPGRFSGRQFSNSRSEMNVSTLELGDSALYLCASSLAKSLAGATDTQYFGPGTRLTVL.

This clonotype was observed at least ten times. CDR3 amino acids: CASSSRLTGDNEKLFF. CDR3 in DNA: TGTGCCAGTAGTAGCCGGTTGACAGGGGATAATGAAAAACTGTTTTTT. The chain employs TRBV19 and TRBJ1-4; 8 positions match TRBD1. V lost 4 bases and J lost 4; bases outside the gene matches: 8. The CDR3 loop spans 16 amino acids. Germline CDR1 LNHDA, CDR2 SQIVND (reference sequence).

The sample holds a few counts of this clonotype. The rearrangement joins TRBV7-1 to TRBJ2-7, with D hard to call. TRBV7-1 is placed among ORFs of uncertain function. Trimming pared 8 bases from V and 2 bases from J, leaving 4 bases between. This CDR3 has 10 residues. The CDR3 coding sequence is TGTGCCAGCGTGGCCTACGAGCAGTACGTC. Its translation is CASVAYEQYV.

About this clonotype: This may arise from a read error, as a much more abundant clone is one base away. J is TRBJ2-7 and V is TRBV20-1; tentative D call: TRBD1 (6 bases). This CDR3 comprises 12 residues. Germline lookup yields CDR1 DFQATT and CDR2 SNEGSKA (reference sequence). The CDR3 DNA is TGCAGTGCGCAGCCGGACAGCTACGAGCACTACTTC. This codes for CSAQPDSYEHYF.

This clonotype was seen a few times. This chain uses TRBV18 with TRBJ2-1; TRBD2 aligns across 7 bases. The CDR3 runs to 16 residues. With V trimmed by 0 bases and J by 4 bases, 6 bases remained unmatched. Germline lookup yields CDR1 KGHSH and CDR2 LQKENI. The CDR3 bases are TGTGCCAGCTCACCACCGGCAGCGGGACGTTACAATGAGCAGTTCTTC. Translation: CASSPPAAGRYNEQFF. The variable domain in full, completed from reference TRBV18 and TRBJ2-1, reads NAGVMQNPRHLVRRRGQEARLRCSPMKGHSHVYWYRQLPEEGLKFMVYLQKENIIDESGMPKERFSAEFPKEGPSILRIQQVVRGDSAAYFCASSPPAAGRYNEQFFGPGTRLTVL.

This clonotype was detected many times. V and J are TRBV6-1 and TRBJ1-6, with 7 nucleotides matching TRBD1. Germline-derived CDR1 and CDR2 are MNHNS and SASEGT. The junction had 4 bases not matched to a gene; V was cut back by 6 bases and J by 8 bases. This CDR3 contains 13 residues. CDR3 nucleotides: TGTGCCAGCAGGGCAGGGGGGCATTCACCCCTCCACTTT. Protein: CASRAGGHSPLHF.

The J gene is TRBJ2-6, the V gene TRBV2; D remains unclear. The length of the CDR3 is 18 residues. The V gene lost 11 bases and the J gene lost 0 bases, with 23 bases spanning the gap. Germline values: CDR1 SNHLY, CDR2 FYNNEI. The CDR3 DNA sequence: TGTGCCTTCTGTTTAGCCCCCGGCGGCAGCTCTGGGGCCAACGTCCTGACTTTC. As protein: CAFCLAPGGSSGANVLTF.

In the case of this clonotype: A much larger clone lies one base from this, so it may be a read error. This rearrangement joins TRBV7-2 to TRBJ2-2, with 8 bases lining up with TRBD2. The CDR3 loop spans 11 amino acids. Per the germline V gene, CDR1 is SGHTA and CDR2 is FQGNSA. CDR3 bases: TGTGCCAGCAGCTTCGGGGGGGACCTGTTTTTT. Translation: CASSFGGDLFF.

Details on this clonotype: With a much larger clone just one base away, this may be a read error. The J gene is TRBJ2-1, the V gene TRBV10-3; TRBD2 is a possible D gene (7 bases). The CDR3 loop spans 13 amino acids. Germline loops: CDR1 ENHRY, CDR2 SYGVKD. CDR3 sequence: CVIRAGEGNEQFF. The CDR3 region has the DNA TGTGTCATCCGGGCAGGGGAGGGTAATGAGCAGTTCTTC.

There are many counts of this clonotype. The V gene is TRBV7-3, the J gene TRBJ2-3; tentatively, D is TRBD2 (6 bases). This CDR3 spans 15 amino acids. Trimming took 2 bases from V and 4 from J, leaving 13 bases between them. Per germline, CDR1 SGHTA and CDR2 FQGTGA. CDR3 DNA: TGTGCCAGCAGCTTAGGCGGGGTAGGGGCAGATACGCAGTATTTT. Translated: CASSLGGVGADTQYF.

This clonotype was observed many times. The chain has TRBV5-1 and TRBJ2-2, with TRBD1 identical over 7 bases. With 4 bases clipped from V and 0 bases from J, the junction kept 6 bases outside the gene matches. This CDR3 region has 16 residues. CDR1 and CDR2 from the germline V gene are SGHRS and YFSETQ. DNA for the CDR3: TGCGCCAGCAGCGTTGCCGGGACAGCGAACACCGGGGAGCTGTTTTTT. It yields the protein CASSVAGTANTGELFF.

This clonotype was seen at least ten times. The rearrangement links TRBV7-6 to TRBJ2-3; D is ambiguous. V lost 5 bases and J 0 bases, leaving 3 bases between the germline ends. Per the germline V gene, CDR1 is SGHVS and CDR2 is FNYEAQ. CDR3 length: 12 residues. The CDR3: CASSRSTDTQYF. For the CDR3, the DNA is TGTGCCAGCAGCCGTAGCACAGATACGCAGTATTTT.

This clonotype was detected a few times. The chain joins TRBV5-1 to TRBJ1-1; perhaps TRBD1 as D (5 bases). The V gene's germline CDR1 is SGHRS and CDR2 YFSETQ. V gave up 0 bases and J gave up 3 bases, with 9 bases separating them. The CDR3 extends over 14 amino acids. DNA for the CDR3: TGCGCCAGCAGCTTGGGGGGGTTCGACACTGAAGCTTTCTTT. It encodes CASSLGGFDTEAFF.

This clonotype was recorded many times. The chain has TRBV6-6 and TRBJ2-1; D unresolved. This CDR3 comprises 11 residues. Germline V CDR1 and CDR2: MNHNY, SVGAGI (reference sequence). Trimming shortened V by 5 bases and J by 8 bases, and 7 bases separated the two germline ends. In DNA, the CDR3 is TGTGCCAGCAGTCCATTGCATGAGCAGTTCTTC. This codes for CASSPLHEQFF.

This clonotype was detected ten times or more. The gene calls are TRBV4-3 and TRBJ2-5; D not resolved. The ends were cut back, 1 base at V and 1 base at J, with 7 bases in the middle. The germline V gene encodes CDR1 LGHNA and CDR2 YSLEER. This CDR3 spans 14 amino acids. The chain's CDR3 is CASSQGFPQETQYF. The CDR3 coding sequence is TGCGCCAGCAGCCAAGGGTTCCCCCAAGAGACCCAGTACTTC.

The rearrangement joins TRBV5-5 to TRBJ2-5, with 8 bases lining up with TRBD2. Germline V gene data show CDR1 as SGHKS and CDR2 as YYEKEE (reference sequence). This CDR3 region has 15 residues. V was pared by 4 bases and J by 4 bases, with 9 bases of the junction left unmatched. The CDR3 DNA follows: TGTGCCAGCAGCCGGGGCGGGGGGAAAGGAGAGACCCAGTACTTC. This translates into CASSRGGGKGETQYF. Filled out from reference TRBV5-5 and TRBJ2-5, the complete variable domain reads DAGVTQSPTHLIKTRGQQVTLRCSPISGHKSVSWYQQVLGQGPQFIFQYYEKEERGRGNFPDRFSARQFPNYSSELNVNALLLGDSALYLCASSRGGGKGETQYFGPGTRLLVL.

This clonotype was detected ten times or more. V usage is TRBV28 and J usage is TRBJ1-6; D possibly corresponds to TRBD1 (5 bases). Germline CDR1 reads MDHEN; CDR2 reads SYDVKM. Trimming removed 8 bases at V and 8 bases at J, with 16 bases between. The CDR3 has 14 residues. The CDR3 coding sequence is TGTGCCAGCGACTTTGGGGGAAAGGATTCACCCCTCCACTTT. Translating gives CASDFGGKDSPLHF.

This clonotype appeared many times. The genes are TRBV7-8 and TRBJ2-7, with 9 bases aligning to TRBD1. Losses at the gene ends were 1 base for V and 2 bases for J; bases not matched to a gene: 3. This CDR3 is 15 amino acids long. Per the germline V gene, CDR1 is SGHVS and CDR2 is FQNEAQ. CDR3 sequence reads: CASSLGRQGAYEQYV. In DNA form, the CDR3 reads TGTGCCAGCAGCTTAGGCAGACAGGGGGCCTACGAGCAGTACGTC.